This T cell receptor (beta chain) is drawn from a study of blood T cell repertoires in COVID-19. Overall study: Italy, Spain and the United States were the sources of the convalescent and acute COVID-19 samples. Sources were T cells, B-cell-depleted T cells, or PBMCs; the material itself was cDNA or gDNA.

Study processing details: Researchers report that nucleated cell counts were estimated from reference gene primer amplification. The repertoire was sequenced with immunoSEQ multiplex PCR; TCRdb's copy has only in-frame clones and lacks some. That table supplies the V and J calls and clone size; D and trimming were determined from the DNA. The data show 250,000 to 350,000 clones, about 91% seen once. The CDR3 is made up of 21 amino acids. Germline assignment: CDR1 LGHDT and CDR2 YNNKEL (reference sequence). V dropped 1 base and J dropped 0 bases, with 25 bases sitting between them. Only one count was recorded for this clone.

The TCR sequence derives from an older woman with acute or convalescent COVID-19. V and J are TRBV3-1 (or the pseudogene TRBV3-2) and TRBJ2-1; tentatively, D is TRBD2 (7 bases). What was sequenced was peripheral blood. CDR3 sequence (DNA): TGTGCCAGCAGCCAAGTGGGGGCGAGCGGGGAGAAGCAGAGCTCCTACAATGAGCAGTTCTTC. This gives the protein CASSQVGASGEKQSSYNEQFF.